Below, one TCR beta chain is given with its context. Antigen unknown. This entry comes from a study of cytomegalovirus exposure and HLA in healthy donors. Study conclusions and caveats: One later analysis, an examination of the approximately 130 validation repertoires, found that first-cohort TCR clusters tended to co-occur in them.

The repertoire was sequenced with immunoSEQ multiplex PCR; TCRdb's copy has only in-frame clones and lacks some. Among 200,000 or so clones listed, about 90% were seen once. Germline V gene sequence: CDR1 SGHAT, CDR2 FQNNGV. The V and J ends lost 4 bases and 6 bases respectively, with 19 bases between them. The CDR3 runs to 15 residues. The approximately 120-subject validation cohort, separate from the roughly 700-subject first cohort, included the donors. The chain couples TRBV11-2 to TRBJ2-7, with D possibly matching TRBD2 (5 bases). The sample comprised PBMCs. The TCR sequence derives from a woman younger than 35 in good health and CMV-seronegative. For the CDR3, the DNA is TGTGCCAGCAGCTCAAGTCTCCGTATTGGAGGCGAGCAGTACTTC. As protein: CASSSSLRIGGEQYF.